Below, one T cell receptor beta chain is given with its context. Its cognate antigen is unknown. These data come from a study of shared clonotypes between healthy human individuals. This was a deep-level run. Using immunoSEQ multiplex PCR, the repertoire was profiled, and TCRdb retains in-frame clones only, with some absent. Of over a million clones detected, around 95% appear once; the ten largest clones hold over 1%. Recent acute infections and vaccinations were absent in the healthy HIV-negative adult donors. Broader study findings: Non-shared clonotypes were found to have lower generation probabilities than the clonotypes that were shared by all four of the sorted-subset donors.

This CDR3 is 15 amino acids long. V shed 0 bases and J shed 4 bases, with 12 bases lying between them. In germline, CDR1 is SGHKS, CDR2 YYEKEE (reference sequence). This chain uses TRBV5-5 with TRBJ2-3; either TRBD1 or TRBD2 may supply D (6 bases each). This receptor was obtained from a man aged 25-40 years in good health. Sequenced: naive CD4+ T cells sorted from blood. Subset noted: CD45RA+ positively selected. For the CDR3, the DNA is TGTGCCAGCAGCTTGGTGGCAGGGGAGGCAGATACGCAGTATTTT. It yields the protein CASSLVAGEADTQYF.